This TCR beta chain was recorded in a study of identical twins. Each CDR3 protein gets one entry after TCRdb re-called the 5' RACE reads with MiXCR. This table holds roughly 480,000 distinct CDR3 sequences, around 24% found once. This CDR3 region has 17 residues. Trimming took off 2 bases at V and 0 bases at J, with 12 bases between the two ends. CDR1 is SGHKS, CDR2 YYEKEE, per germline (reference sequence). These same data were also listed under a study on T cells expressing NK-cell markers. Per that paper: The authors sequenced eight donors, of whom seven were HCMV-seropositive and one was seronegative. Clones of NKG2C+ T cells that had expanded were of unclear HCMV specificity.

V is TRBV5-5 and J is TRBJ2-6; D gene ambiguous. The source is a young woman in good health. Sequences were obtained from CD4+ T cells sorted from blood. The CDR3 sequence: CASSLYPTSSGANVLTF. The CDR3 bases are TGTGCCAGCAGCTTATATCCGACAAGCTCTGGGGCCAACGTCCTGACTTTC.